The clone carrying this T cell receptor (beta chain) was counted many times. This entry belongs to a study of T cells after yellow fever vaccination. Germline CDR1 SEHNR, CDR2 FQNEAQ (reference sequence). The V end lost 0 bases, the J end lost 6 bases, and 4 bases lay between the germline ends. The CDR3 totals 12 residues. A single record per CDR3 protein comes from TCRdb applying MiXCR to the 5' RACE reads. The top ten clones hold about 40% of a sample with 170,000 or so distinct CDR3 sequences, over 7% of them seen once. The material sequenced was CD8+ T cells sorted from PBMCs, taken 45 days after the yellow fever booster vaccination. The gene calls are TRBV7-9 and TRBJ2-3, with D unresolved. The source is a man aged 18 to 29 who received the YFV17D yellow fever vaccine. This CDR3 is CASSLAPDTQYF. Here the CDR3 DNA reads TGTGCCAGCAGCTTAGCGCCGGATACGCAGTATTTT.